The entry below gives a single TCR beta chain sequence along with its context. The antigen is undetermined. This entry is derived from a study of identical twins. CDR3 length equals 14 residues. Germline values: CDR1 MNHNS, CDR2 SASEGT. V gave up 7 bases and J gave up 4 bases, with 16 bases separating them. General observations from the study: Researchers reported weaker excess twin sharing in beta out-of-frame sequences.

One entry per CDR3 protein, called by TCRdb with MiXCR from the 5' RACE reads. This table has some 760,000 distinct CDR3 sequences, roughly 18% appearing once. These records were also assigned to another study, of T cells expressing NK-cell markers.

This TCR came from a woman aged 18-29 years in good health. V and J are TRBV6-1 and TRBJ1-2, with D perhaps TRBD1 (6 bases). Sequenced sample: PBMCs. The CDR3 protein is CASTPTGTSYGYTF. The DNA of the CDR3 is TGTGCCAGCACCCCTACAGGGACCTCCTATGGCTACACCTTC.